This T cell receptor (beta chain) came from a study of blood T cell repertoires in COVID-19. Looking at the study overall: The cDNA or gDNA used as material had been derived from T cells, B-cell-depleted T cells, or PBMCs.

Method: immunoSEQ multiplex PCR; TCRdb's copy keeps in-frame clones and lacks some. The table includes under 100,000 clones, around 78% detected once. Seattle cases were enrolled at active infection and followed longitudinally. The CDR3 loop spans 14 amino acids. CDR1 is SGDLS and CDR2 is YYNGEE in the germline V gene. The trim removed 2 bases at V and 11 bases at J, leaving 8 bases unmatched. This chain connects TRBV9 to TRBJ2-2; TRBD1 aligns across 8 bases. This TCR was sampled from a man between 60 and 75 years old with COVID-19, enrolled during active disease. Sequences were obtained from peripheral blood. DNA of the CDR3: TGTGCCAGCAGCGTGGGACAGGCCCCTTCCGAGCTGTTTTTT. Residues: CASSVGQAPSELFF.